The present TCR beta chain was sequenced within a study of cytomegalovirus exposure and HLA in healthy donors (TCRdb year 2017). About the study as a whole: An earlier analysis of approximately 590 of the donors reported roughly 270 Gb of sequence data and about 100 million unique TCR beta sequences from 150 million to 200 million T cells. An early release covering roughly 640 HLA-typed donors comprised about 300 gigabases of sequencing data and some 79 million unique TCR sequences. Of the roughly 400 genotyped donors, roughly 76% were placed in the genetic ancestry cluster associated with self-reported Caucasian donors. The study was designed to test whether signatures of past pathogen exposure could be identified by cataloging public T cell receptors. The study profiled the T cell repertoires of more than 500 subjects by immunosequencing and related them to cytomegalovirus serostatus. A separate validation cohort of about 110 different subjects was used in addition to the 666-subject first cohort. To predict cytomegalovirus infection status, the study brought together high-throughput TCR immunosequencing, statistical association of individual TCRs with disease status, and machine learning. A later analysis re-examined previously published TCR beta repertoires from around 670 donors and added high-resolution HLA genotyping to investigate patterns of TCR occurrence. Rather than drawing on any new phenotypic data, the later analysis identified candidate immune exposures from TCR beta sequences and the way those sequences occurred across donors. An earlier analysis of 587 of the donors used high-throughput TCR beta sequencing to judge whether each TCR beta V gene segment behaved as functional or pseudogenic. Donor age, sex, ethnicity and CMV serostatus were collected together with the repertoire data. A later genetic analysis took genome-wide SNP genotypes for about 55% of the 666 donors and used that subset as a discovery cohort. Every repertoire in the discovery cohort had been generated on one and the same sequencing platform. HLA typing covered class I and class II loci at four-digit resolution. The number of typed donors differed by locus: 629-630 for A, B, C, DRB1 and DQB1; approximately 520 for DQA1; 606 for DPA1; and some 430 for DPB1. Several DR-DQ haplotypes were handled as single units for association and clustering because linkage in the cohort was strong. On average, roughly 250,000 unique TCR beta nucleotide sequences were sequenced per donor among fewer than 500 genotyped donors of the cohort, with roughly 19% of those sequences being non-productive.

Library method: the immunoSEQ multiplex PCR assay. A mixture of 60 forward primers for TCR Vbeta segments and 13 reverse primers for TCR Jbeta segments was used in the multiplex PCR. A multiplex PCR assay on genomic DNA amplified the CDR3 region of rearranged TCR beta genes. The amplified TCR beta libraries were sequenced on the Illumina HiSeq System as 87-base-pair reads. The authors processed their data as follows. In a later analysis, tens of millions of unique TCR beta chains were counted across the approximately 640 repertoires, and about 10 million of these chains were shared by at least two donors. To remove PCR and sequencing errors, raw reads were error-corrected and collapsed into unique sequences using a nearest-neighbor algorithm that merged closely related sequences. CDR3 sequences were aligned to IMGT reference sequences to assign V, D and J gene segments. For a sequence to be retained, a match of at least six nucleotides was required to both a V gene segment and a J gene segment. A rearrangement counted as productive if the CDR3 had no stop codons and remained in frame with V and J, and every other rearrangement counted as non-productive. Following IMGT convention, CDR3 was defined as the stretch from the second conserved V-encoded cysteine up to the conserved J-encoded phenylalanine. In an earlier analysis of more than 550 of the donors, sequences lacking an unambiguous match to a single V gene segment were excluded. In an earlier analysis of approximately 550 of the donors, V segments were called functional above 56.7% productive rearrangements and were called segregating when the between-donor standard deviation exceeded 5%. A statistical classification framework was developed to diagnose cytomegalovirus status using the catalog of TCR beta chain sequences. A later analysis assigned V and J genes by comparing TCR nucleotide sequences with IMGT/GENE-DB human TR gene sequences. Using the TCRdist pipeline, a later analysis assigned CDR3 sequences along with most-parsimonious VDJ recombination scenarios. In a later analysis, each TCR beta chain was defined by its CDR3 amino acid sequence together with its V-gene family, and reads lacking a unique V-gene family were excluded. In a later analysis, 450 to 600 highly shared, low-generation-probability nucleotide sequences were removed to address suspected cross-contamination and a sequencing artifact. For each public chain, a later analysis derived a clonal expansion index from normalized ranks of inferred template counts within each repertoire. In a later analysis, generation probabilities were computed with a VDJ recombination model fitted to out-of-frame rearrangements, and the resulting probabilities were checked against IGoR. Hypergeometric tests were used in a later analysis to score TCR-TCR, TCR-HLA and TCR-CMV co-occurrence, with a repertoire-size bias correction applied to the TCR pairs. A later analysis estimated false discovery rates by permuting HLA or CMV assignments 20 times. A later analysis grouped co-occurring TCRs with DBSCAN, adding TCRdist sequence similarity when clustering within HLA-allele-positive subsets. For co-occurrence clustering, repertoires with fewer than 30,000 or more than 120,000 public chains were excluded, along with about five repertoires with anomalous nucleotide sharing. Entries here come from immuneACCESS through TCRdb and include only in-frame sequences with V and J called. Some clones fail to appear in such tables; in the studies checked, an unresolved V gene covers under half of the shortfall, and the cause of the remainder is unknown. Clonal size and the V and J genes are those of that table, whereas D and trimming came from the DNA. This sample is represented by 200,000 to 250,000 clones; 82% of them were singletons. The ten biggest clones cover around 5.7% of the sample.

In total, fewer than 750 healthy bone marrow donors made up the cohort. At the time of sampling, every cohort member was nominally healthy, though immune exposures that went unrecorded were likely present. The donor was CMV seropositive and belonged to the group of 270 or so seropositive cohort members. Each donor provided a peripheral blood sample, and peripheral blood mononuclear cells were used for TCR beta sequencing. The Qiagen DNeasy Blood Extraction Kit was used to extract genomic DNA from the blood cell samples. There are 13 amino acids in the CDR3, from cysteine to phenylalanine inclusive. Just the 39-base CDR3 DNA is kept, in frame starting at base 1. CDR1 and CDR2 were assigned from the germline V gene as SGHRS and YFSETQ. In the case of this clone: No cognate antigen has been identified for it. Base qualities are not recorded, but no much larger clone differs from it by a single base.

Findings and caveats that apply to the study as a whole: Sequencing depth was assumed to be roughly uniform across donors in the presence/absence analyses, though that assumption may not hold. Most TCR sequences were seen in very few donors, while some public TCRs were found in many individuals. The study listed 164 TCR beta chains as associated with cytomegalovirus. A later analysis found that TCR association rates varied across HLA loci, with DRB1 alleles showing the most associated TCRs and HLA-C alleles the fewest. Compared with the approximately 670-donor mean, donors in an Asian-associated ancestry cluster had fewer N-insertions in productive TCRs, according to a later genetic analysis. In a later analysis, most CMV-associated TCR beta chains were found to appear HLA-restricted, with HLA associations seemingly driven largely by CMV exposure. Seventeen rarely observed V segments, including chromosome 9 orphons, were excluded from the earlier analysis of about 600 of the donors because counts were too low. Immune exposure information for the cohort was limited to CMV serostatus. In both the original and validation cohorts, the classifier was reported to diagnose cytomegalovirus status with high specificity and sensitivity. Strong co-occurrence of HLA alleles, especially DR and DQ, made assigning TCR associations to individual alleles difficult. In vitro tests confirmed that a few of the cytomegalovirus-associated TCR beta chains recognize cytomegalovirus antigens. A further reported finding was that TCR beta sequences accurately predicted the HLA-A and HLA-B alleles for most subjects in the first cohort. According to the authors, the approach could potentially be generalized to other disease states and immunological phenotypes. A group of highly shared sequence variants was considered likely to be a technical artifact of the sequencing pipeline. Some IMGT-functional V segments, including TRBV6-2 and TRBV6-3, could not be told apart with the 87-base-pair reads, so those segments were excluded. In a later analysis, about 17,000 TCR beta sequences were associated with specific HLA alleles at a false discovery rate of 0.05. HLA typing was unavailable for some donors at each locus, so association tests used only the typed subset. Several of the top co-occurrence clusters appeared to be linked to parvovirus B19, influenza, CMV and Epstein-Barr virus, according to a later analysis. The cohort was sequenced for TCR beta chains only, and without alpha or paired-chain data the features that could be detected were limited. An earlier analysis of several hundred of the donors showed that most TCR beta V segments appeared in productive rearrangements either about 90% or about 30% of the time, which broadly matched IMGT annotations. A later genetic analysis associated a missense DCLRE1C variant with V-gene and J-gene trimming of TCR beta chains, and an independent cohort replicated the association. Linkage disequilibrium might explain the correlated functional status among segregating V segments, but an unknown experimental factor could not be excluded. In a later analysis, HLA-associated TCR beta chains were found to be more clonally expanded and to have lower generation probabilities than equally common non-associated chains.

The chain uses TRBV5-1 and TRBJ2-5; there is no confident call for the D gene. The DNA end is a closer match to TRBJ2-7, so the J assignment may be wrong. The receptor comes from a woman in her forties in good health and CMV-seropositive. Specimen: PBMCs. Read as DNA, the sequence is TGCGCCAGCAGCTCCGACGGAAACTACGAGCAGTACTTC. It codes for CASSSDGNYEQYF.